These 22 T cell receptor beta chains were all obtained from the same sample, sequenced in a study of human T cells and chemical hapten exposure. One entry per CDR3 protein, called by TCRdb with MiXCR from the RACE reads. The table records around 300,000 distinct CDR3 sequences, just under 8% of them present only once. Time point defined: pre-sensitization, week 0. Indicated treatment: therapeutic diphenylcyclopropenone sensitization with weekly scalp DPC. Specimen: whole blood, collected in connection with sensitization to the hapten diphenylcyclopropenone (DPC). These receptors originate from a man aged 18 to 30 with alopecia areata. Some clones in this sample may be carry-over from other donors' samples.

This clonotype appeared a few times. The CDR3 protein is CASSEASSYEQYV. The DNA of the CDR3 is TGTGCCAGCAGTGAAGCGTCCTCTTACGAGCAGTACGTC. The rearrangement joins TRBV2 to TRBJ2-7, with no clear D. Deletions cut 0 bases from V and 4 bases from J, with 7 bases between. The CDR3 extends over 13 amino acids. In germline, CDR1 is SNHLY, CDR2 FYNNEI.

CDR3 protein: CASSSIAGPPYNEQFF. CDR3 nucleotides: TGTGCCAGCAGCTCTATAGCGGGCCCCCCCTACAATGAGCAGTTCTTC. J is TRBJ2-1 and V is TRBV11-2; 7 bases line up with TRBD2. Germline trimming cut 4 bases from V and 2 bases from J; bases unmatched to any gene: 8. This CDR3 has 16 amino acids. Per the germline V gene, CDR1 is SGHAT and CDR2 is FQNNGV.

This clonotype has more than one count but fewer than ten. CDR3 sequence (DNA): TGTGCCAGCAGCCAGAGAAGCGGGGGGGCCTACAATGAGCAGTTCTTC. The encoded protein is CASSQRSGGAYNEQFF. The chain is built from TRBV3-1 and TRBJ2-1; TRBD2 matches at 10 bases. After removal of 3 bases from V and 2 bases from J, the junction contained 4 bases not matched to a gene. The length of the CDR3 is 16 residues. Germline V lookup: CDR1 LGHDT, CDR2 YNNKEL (reference sequence).

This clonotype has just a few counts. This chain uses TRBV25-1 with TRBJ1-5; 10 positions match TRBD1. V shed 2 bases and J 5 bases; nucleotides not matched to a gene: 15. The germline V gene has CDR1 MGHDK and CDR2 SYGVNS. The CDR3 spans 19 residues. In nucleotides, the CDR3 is TGTGCCAGCAGTGAAGGAGGGGGACAGGGGCAATATTGGGATCAGCCCCAGCATTTT. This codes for CASSEGGGQGQYWDQPQHF.

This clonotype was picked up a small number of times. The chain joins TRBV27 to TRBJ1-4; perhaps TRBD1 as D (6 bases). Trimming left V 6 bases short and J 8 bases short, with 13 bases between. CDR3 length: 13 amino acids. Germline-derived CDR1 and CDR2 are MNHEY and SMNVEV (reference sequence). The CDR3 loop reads CASRKGGWEKLFF. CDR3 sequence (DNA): TGTGCCAGCAGGAAGGGGGGTTGGGAAAAACTGTTTTTT. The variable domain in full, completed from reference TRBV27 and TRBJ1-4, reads EAQVTQNPRYLITVTGKKLTVTCSQNMNHEYMSWYRQDPGLGLRQIYYSMNVEVTDKGDVPEGYKVSRKEKRNFPLILESPSPNQTSLYFCASRKGGWEKLFFGSGTQLSVL.

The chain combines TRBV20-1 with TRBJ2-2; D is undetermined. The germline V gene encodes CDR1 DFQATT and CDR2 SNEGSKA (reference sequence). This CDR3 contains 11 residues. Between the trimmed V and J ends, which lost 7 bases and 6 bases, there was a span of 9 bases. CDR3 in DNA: TGCAGTGGAGAAATCGCCGGGGAGCTGTTTTTT. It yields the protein CSGEIAGELFF.

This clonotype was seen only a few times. CDR3 region: CASRVAGGPHEQYF. The CDR3 nucleotides read TGTGCCAGCAGAGTTGCGGGGGGGCCCCACGAGCAGTACTTC. The chain is built from TRBV28 and TRBJ2-7; 9 nucleotides match TRBD2. The ends lost 6 bases at V and 5 bases at J; junction bases unmatched: 8. From germline, CDR1 is MDHEN and CDR2 SYDVKM. The CDR3 spans 14 residues.

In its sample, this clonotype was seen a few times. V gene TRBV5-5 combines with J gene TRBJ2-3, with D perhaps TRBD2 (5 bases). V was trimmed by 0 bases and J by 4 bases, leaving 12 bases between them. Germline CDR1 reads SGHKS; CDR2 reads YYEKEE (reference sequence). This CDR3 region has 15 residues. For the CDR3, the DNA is TGTGCCAGCAGCTTGGCCCCGGGGTATGCAGATACGCAGTATTTT. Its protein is CASSLAPGYADTQYF.

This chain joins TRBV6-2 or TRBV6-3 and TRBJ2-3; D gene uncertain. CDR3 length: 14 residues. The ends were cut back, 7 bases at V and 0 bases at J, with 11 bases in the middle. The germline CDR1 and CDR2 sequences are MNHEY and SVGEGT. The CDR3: CASNGRPSTDTQYF. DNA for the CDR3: TGTGCCAGCAACGGGCGACCTAGCACAGATACGCAGTATTTT.

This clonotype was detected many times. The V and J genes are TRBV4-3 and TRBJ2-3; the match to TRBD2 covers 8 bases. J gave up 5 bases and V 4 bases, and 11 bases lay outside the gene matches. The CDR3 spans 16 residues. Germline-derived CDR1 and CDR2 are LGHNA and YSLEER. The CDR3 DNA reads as TGCGCCAGCAGCCCGAGATCAGCGGGGGAGCTAGATACGCAGTATTTT. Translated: CASSPRSAGELDTQYF.

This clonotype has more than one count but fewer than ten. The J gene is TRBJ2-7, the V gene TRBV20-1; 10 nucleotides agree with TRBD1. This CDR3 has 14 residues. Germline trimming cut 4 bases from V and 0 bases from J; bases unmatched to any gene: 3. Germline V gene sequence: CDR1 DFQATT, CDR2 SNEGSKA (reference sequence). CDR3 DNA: TGCAGTGCTACGGGACAGGGGAGCTCCTACGAGCAGTACTTC. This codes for CSATGQGSSYEQYF.

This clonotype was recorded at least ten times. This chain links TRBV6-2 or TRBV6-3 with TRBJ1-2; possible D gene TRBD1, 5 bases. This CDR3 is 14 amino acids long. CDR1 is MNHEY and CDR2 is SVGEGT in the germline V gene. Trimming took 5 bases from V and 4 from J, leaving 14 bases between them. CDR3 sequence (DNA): TGTGCCAGCAGTCGGATCACAGGAGGCTATGGCTACACCTTC. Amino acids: CASSRITGGYGYTF.

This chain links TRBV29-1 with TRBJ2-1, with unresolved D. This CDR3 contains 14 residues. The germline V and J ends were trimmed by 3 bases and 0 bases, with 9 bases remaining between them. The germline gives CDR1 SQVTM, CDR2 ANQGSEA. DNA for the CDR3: TGCAGCGTTGAGGGTTCGAGCTCCTACAATGAGCAGTTCTTC. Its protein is CSVEGSSSYNEQFF.

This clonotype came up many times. The CDR3 bases are TGTGCCAGCAGCCACAGGGGAAGTGACAGGTACAATGAGCAGTTCTTC. It encodes CASSHRGSDRYNEQFF. V is TRBV11-2 and J is TRBJ2-1, with 7 bases aligning to TRBD1. Germline V lookup: CDR1 SGHAT, CDR2 FQNNGV. The CDR3 totals 16 residues. Trimming took 5 bases from V and 4 from J; bases not matched to a gene: 11.

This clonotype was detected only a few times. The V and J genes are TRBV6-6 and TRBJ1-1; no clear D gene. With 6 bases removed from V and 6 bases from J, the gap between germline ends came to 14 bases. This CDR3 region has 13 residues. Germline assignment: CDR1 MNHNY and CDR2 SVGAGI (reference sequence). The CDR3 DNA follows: TGTGCCAGCAGCTCAAACGAGCAGCCTGAAGCTTTCTTT. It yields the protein CASSSNEQPEAFF.

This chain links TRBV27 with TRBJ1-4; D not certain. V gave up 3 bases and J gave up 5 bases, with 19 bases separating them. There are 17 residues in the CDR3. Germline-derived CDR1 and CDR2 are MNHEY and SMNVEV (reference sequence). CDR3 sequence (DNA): TGTGCCAGCAGTTTCAATTCGGCGCCCAGTTTGAATGAAAAACTGTTTTTT. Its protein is CASSFNSAPSLNEKLFF. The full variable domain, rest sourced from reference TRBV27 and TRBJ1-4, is EAQVTQNPRYLITVTGKKLTVTCSQNMNHEYMSWYRQDPGLGLRQIYYSMNVEVTDKGDVPEGYKVSRKEKRNFPLILESPSPNQTSLYFCASSFNSAPSLNEKLFFGSGTQLSVL.

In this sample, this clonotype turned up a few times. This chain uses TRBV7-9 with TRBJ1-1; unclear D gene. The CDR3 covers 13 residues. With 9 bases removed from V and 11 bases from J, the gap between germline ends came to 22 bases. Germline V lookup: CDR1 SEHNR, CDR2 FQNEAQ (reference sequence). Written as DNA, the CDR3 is TGTGCCAGAACACCCCCCGCCGAGGAGGTGGCTTTCTTT. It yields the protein CARTPPAEEVAFF. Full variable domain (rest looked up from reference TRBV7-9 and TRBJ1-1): DTGVSQNPRHKITKRGQNVTFRCDPISEHNRLYWYRQTLGQGPEFLTYFQNEAQLEKSRLLSDRFSAERPKGSFSTLEIQRTEQGDSAMYLCARTPPAEEVAFFGQGTRLTVV.

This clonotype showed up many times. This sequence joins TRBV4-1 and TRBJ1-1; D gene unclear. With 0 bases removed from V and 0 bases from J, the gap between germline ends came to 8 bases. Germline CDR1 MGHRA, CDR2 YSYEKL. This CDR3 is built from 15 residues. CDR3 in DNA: TGCGCCAGCAGCCAAGAGGCAGGATTGAACACTGAAGCTTTCTTT. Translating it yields CASSQEAGLNTEAFF.

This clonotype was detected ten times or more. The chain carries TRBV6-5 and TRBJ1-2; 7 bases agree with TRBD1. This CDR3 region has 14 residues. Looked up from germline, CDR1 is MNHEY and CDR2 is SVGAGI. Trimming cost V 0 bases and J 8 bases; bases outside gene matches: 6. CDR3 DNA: TGTGCCAGCAGTTACTCGAGGAGACAGGGAGGCTACACCTTC. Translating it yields CASSYSRRQGGYTF.

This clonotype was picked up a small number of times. The CDR3 region is CASSPRGTANTGELFF. Here the CDR3 DNA reads TGTGCCAGCAGCCCCAGGGGTACCGCGAACACCGGGGAGCTGTTTTTT. The genes are TRBV11-2 and TRBJ2-2; D may be TRBD1 (6 bases). This CDR3 is 16 amino acids long. Germline assignment: CDR1 SGHAT and CDR2 FQNNGV. V gave up 5 bases and J gave up 0 bases, with 13 bases separating them.

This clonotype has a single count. CDR3 bases: TGTGCCAGCAGCCTAATAGACAGCGAGCAGTACGTC. This sequence encodes CASSLIDSEQYV. This chain links TRBV7-8 with TRBJ2-7, with D perhaps matching TRBD1 (5 bases). V was shortened by 5 bases and J by 6 bases, with 11 bases between the two germline ends. Germline V gives CDR1 SGHVS, CDR2 FQNEAQ. This CDR3 region has 12 residues.

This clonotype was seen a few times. Here the CDR3 DNA reads TGTGCCAGCAGCCCTGGGCGGGCTCTCGACTCGGGCTACACCTTC. It specifies CASSPGRALDSGYTF. The rearrangement links TRBV7-9 to TRBJ1-2, with unresolved D. This CDR3 has 15 residues. Germline lookup yields CDR1 SEHNR and CDR2 FQNEAQ (reference sequence). Trimming removed 5 bases at V and 8 bases at J, with 21 bases between.